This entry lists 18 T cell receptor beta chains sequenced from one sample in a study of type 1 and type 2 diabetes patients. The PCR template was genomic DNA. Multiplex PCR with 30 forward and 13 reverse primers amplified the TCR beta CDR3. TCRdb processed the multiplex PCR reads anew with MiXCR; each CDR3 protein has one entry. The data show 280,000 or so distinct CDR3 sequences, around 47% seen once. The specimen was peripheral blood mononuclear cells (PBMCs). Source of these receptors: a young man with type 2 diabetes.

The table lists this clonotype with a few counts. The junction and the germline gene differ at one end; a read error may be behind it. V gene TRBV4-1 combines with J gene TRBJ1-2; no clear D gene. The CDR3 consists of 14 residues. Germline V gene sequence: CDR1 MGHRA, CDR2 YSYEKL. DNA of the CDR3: TGTGCCAGCAGCCAAGAAACCGGGAACTATGGCTACACCTTC. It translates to CASSQETGNYGYTF.

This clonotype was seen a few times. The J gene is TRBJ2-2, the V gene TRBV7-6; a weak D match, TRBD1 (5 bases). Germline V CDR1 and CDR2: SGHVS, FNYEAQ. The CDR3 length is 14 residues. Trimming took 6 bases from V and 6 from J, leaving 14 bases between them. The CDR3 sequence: CASSRRGSSGELFF. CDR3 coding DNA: TGTGCCAGCAGTCGAAGGGGCAGTTCCGGGGAGCTGTTTTTT. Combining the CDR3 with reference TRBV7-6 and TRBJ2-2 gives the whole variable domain GAGVSQSPRYKVTKRGQDVALRCDPISGHVSLYWYRQALGQGPEFLTYFNYEAQQDKSGLPNDRFSAERPEGSISTLTIQRTEQRDSAMYRCASSRRGSSGELFFGEGSRLTVL.

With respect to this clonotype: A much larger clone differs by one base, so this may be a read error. The CDR3 reads CASSYGGGTKAFF. CDR3 DNA sequence: TGTGCCAGCTCGTATGGGGGAGGCACTAAAGCTTTCTTT. The chain couples TRBV2 to TRBJ1-1; TRBD1 might be the D (5 bases). The CDR3 contains 13 residues. In germline, CDR1 is SNHLY, CDR2 FYNNEI. The whole variable domain, filled in from reference TRBV2 and TRBJ1-1, reads EPEVTQTPSHQVTQMGQEVILRCVPISNHLYFYWYRQILGQKVEFLVSFYNNEISEKSEIFDDQFSVERPDGSNFTLKIRSTKLEDSAMYFCASSYGGGTKAFFGQGTRLTVV.

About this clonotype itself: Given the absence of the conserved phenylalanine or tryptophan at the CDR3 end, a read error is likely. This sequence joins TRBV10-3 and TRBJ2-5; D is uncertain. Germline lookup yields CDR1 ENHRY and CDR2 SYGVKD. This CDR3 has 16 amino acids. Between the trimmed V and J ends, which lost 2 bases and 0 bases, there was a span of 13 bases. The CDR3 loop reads CAISEPKTAYQETQYL. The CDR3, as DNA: TGTGCCATCAGTGAGCCCAAGACCGCGTACCAAGAGACCCAGTACCTC.

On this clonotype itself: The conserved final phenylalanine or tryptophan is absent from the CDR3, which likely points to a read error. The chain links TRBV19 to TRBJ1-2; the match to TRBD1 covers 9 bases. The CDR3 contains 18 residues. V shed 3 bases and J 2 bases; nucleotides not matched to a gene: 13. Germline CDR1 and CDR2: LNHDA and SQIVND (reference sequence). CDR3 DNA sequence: TGTGCCAGTAGTATGTATTCGGGACAGGGACCTTCGAACTATGGCTACACCTCC. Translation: CASSMYSGQGPSNYGYTS.

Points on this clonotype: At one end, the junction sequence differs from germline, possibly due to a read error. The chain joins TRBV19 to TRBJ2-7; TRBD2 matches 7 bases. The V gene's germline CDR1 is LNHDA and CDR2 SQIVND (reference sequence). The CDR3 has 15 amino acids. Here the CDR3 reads CASSIYSGGGYEQHF. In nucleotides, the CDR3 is TGTGCCAGTAGTATCTATTCGGGAGGAGGATACGAGCAGCACTTC.

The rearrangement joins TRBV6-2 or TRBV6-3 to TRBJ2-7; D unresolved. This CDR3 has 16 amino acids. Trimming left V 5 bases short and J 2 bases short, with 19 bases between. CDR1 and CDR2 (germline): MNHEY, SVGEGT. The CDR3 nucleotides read TGTGCCAGCAGTGGCCTAAGGCTAGATACCCCCTACGAGCAGTACTTC. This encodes CASSGLRLDTPYEQYF.

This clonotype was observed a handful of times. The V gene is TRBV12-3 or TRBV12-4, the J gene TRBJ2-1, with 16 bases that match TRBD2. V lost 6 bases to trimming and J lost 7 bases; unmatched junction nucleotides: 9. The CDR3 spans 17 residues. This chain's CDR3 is CASSRGTSGGAGNEQFF. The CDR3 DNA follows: TGTGCCAGCAGCCGGGGGACTAGCGGGGGGGCAGGTAATGAGCAGTTCTTC.

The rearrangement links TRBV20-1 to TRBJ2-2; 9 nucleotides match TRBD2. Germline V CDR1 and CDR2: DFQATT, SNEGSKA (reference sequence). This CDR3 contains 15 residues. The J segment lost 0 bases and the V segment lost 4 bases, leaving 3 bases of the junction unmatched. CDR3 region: CSAIGGRANTGELFF. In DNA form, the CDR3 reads TGCAGTGCTATAGGCGGGAGGGCGAACACCGGGGAGCTGTTTTTT.

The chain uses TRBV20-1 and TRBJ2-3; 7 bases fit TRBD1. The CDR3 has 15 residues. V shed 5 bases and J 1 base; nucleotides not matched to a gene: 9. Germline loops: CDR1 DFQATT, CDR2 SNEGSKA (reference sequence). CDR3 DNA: TGCAGTGCTTACCCCTTCGACAGGGGCACAGATACGCAGTATTTT. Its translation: CSAYPFDRGTDTQYF.

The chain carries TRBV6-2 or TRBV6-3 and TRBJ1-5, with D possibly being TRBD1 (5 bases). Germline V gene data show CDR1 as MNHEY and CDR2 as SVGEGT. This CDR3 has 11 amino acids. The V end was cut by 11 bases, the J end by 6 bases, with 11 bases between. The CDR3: CAVGGSQPQHF. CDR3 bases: TGTGCCGTCGGGGGAAGTCAGCCCCAGCATTTT.

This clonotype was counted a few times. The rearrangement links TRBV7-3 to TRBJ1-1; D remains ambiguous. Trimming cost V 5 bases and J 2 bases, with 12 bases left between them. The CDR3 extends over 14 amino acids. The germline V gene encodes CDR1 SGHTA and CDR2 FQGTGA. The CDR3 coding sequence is TGTGCCAGCAGCGTATCCGGGAGCAACACTGAAGCTTTCTTT. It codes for CASSVSGSNTEAFF.

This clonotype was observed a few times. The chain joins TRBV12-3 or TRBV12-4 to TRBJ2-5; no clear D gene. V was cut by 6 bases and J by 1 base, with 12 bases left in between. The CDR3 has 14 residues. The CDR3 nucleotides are TGTGCCAGCAGCCCCTATCCCGTCCAAGAGACCCAGTACTTC. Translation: CASSPYPVQETQYF.

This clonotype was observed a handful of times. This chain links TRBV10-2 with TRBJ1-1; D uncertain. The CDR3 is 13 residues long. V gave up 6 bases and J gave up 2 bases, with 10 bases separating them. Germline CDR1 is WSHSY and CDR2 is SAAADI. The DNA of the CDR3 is TGCGCCAGCAGGAACCTGGGCAACACTGAAGCTTTCTTT. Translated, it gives CASRNLGNTEAFF.

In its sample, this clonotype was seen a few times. As DNA, the CDR3 is TGTGCCAGCAGTCCCGGACAGGGTAACCAAGCCTATGGCTACACCTTC. This codes for CASSPGQGNQAYGYTF. V is TRBV2 and J is TRBJ1-2; 8 positions match TRBD1. The junction had 12 bases not matched to a gene; V was cut back by 5 bases and J by 4 bases. The CDR3 is 16 residues long. Germline lookup yields CDR1 SNHLY and CDR2 FYNNEI.

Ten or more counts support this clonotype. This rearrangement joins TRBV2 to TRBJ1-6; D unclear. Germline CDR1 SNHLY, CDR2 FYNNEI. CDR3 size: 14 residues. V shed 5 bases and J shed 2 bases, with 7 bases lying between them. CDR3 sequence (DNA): TGTGCCAGCAGTTCGAGTGCCTATAATTCACCCCTCCACTTT. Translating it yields CASSSSAYNSPLHF. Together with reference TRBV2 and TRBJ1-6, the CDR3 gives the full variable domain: EPEVTQTPSHQVTQMGQEVILRCVPISNHLYFYWYRQILGQKVEFLVSFYNNEISEKSEIFDDQFSVERPDGSNFTLKIRSTKLEDSAMYFCASSSSAYNSPLHFGNGTRLTVT.

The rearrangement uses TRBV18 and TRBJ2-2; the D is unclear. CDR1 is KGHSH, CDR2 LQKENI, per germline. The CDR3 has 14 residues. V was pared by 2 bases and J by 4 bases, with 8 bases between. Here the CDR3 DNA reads TGTGCCAGCTCACCAGGTGCCGGCACCGGGGAGCTGTTTTTT. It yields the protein CASSPGAGTGELFF.

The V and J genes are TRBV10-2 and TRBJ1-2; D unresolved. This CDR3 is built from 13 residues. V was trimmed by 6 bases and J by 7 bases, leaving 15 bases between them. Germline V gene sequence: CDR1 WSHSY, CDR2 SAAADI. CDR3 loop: CASRGSAVCGYTF. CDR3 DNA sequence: TGCGCCAGCAGAGGGAGCGCTGTTTGTGGCTACACCTTC.